The 22 T cell receptor beta chains below were found in one sample sequenced in a study of monozygotic twins with cystic fibrosis. Generated by immunoSEQ multiplex PCR, the TCRdb table keeps only in-frame clones and is missing some. The sample has fewer than 20,000 clones, 95% to 98% seen once. The source material was blood. The receptor source for this set is a woman in her twenties or thirties with cystic fibrosis.

The chain couples TRBV9 to TRBJ2-1; D remains unclear. Germline values: CDR1 SGDLS, CDR2 YYNGEE. This CDR3 has 15 amino acids. Trimming stripped 0 bases from V and 1 base from J, with 8 bases between. CDR3 nucleotide sequence: TGTGCCAGCAGCGTAGGTTCCAGTTCCTACAATGAGCAGTTCTTC. This encodes CASSVGSSSYNEQFF.

The rearrangement joins TRBV6-6 to TRBJ1-1; D is unresolved. V was trimmed by 4 bases and J by 4 bases, leaving 10 bases between them. The CDR3 length is 13 residues. CDR1 is MNHNY and CDR2 is SVGAGI in the germline V gene (reference sequence). CDR3 in DNA: TGTGCCAGCAGTTTCGACGAGGGCACTGAAGCTTTCTTT. It translates to CASSFDEGTEAFF.

The chain joins TRBV5-1 to TRBJ1-1, with no clear D. The germline V and J ends were trimmed by 1 base and 6 bases, with 7 bases remaining between them. The germline gives CDR1 SGHRS, CDR2 YFSETQ. The CDR3 is 12 residues long. The CDR3 loop reads CASSLNGPEAFF. For the CDR3, the DNA is TGCGCCAGCAGCTTGAACGGTCCTGAAGCTTTCTTT. The variable domain in full, completed from reference TRBV5-1 and TRBJ1-1, reads KAGVTQTPRYLIKTRGQQVTLSCSPISGHRSVSWYQQTPGQGLQFLFEYFSETQRNKGNFPGRFSGRQFSNSRSEMNVSTLELGDSALYLCASSLNGPEAFFGQGTRLTVV.

V usage is TRBV7-2 and J usage is TRBJ1-6, with no clear D. V gave up 5 bases and J gave up 9 bases, with 23 bases separating them. The CDR3 is 17 residues long. CDR1 and CDR2 (germline): SGHTA, FQGNSA. CDR3 region: CASSHQSGSYKISPLHF. In nucleotides, the CDR3 is TGTGCCAGCAGCCACCAGTCGGGAAGCTACAAAATTTCACCCCTCCACTTT.

CDR3 DNA: TGTGCCAGCAGCCCGGGGACTAACTATGGCTACACCTTC. Residues: CASSPGTNYGYTF. The chain combines TRBV28 with TRBJ1-2; D is uncertain. Germline values: CDR1 MDHEN, CDR2 SYDVKM. This CDR3 is 13 amino acids long. Trimming took 6 bases from V and 0 from J, leaving 8 bases between them.

The chain employs TRBV7-9 and TRBJ2-3, with 12 bases aligning to TRBD2. Germline CDR1 SEHNR, CDR2 FQNEAQ (reference sequence). After removal of 7 bases from V and 6 bases from J, the junction contained 5 bases not matched to a gene. The CDR3 loop spans 14 amino acids. The CDR3 loop reads CASTGLAGWDTQYF. Here the CDR3 DNA reads TGTGCCAGCACCGGACTAGCGGGGTGGGATACGCAGTATTTT.

This chain joins TRBV30 and TRBJ1-3, with 7 bases lining up with TRBD1. CDR3 length: 15 amino acids. Losses at the gene ends were 2 bases for V and 3 bases for J; bases not matched to a gene: 7. Germline CDR1 reads GTSNPN; CDR2 reads SVGIG (reference sequence). CDR3 bases: TGTGCCTGGAGTCGGGACAGCAGTGTTGGAAACACCATATATTTT. This sequence encodes CAWSRDSSVGNTIYF.

This chain joins TRBV5-1 and TRBJ1-1; 7 bases agree with TRBD1. V lost 4 bases to trimming and J lost 2 bases; unmatched junction nucleotides: 2. The CDR3 is made up of 13 amino acids. In germline, CDR1 is SGHRS, CDR2 YFSETQ. CDR3 loop: CASSRTGNTEAFF. CDR3 bases: TGCGCCAGCAGCAGGACAGGTAACACTGAAGCTTTCTTT. Full variable domain (missing parts from reference TRBV5-1 and TRBJ1-1): KAGVTQTPRYLIKTRGQQVTLSCSPISGHRSVSWYQQTPGQGLQFLFEYFSETQRNKGNFPGRFSGRQFSNSRSEMNVSTLELGDSALYLCASSRTGNTEAFFGQGTRLTVV.

V and J are TRBV5-1 and TRBJ1-1; maybe TRBD1 (6 bases). The CDR3 is 13 residues long. Germline CDR1 reads SGHRS; CDR2 reads YFSETQ. The germline V and J ends were trimmed by 2 bases and 5 bases, with 10 bases remaining between them. CDR3: CASSLDRKTEAFF. In DNA, the CDR3 is TGCGCCAGCAGCTTAGACAGGAAAACTGAAGCTTTCTTT. Complete variable domain (other parts from reference TRBV5-1 and TRBJ1-1): KAGVTQTPRYLIKTRGQQVTLSCSPISGHRSVSWYQQTPGQGLQFLFEYFSETQRNKGNFPGRFSGRQFSNSRSEMNVSTLELGDSALYLCASSLDRKTEAFFGQGTRLTVV.

J is TRBJ2-3 and V is TRBV4-2; no reliable D call. The CDR3 covers 13 residues. The V end was cut by 4 bases, the J end by 9 bases, with 14 bases between. Germline values: CDR1 LGHNA, CDR2 YNFKEQ. For the CDR3, the DNA is TGTGCCAGCAGCCGAGAAACCTCCAGAACGCAGTATTTT. Translating gives CASSRETSRTQYF.

This clone was detected only once. V usage is TRBV29-1 and J usage is TRBJ1-2; tentatively, D is TRBD1 (5 bases). The CDR3 has 14 residues. Germline V gene sequence: CDR1 SQVTM, CDR2 ANQGSEA. Trimming took 4 bases from V and 1 from J, leaving 13 bases between them. CDR3 amino acids: CSVALAGNNYGYTF. CDR3 in DNA: TGCAGCGTTGCTTTAGCAGGGAATAACTATGGCTACACCTTC.

This clone was picked up one time. This chain links TRBV18 with TRBJ1-1, with D unclear. V lost 1 base and J 5 bases, leaving 11 bases between the germline ends. The germline gives CDR1 KGHSH, CDR2 LQKENI. CDR3 size: 14 residues. CDR3: CASSPLEGGTEAFF. The CDR3 region has the DNA TGTGCCAGCTCACCACTGGAGGGCGGGACTGAAGCTTTCTTT.

This clone was found once. V and J are TRBV4-3 and TRBJ1-1; possible D gene TRBD1, 6 bases. The V gene's germline CDR1 is LGHNA and CDR2 YSLEER. V lost 1 base and J lost 4, with 13 bases in between. This CDR3 is 15 amino acids long. The CDR3 loop is CASSQGKGQSTEAFF. CDR3 bases: TGCGCCAGCAGCCAAGGTAAAGGACAGAGCACTGAAGCTTTCTTT.

This clone has only one observation. The chain carries TRBV25-1 and TRBJ1-2, with 7 bases fitting TRBD1. The CDR3 length is 15 residues. Looked up from germline, CDR1 is MGHDK and CDR2 is SYGVNS. Trimming removed 1 base from V and 3 bases from J; junction bases left unmatched: 5. CDR3: CASSESPGGDYGYTF. CDR3 nucleotide sequence: TGTGCCAGCAGTGAATCCCCAGGGGGGGACTATGGCTACACCTTC.

The chain links TRBV4-1 to TRBJ2-7, with TRBD1 matching 7 bases. This CDR3 has 18 residues. CDR1 and CDR2 from the germline V gene are MGHRA and YSYEKL. V dropped 0 bases and J dropped 1; count of bases not matched to a gene: 12. In nucleotides, the CDR3 is TGCGCCAGCAGCCAAGATATTATGAGAGGGGGCCTATCCTACGAGCAGTACTTC. It yields the protein CASSQDIMRGGLSYEQYF.

This sequence joins TRBV2 and TRBJ2-2; possible D gene TRBD1, 6 bases. This CDR3 has 15 amino acids. Germline V CDR1 and CDR2: SNHLY, FYNNEI. V was trimmed by 7 bases and J by 0 bases, leaving 12 bases between them. In DNA form, the CDR3 reads TGTGCCAGCAAGTCGGGACACACGAACACCGGGGAGCTGTTTTTT. Translated, it gives CASKSGHTNTGELFF.

The V and J genes are TRBV9 and TRBJ1-1; TRBD1 matches at 7 bases. Germline assignment: CDR1 SGDLS and CDR2 YYNGEE. This CDR3 has 13 residues. V was pared by 4 bases and J by 8 bases, with 8 bases of the junction left unmatched. This chain's CDR3 is CASSQGQTGEAFF. DNA for the CDR3: TGTGCCAGCAGCCAGGGACAGACAGGGGAAGCTTTCTTT.

The V call is TRBV19, the J call TRBJ2-7; the D gene is possibly TRBD1 (5 bases). In germline, CDR1 is LNHDA, CDR2 SQIVND (reference sequence). The CDR3 covers 13 residues. Trimming removed 3 bases from V and 6 bases from J, with 12 bases in between. As DNA, the CDR3 is TGTGCCAGTAGTATGAGACAAAGGGGCGAGCAGTACTTC. Protein sequence: CASSMRQRGEQYF.

CDR3 amino acids: CASSLGPGNEKLFF. The CDR3, as DNA: TGTGCCAGCAGCTTAGGGCCTGGGAATGAAAAACTGTTTTTT. The chain couples TRBV11-2 to TRBJ1-4, with no clear D. The V gene's germline CDR1 is SGHAT and CDR2 FQNNGV. The germline V and J ends were trimmed by 1 base and 5 bases, with 8 bases remaining between them. The CDR3 totals 14 residues.

Comment on this clone: At the DNA level, this CDR3 is encoded by other sequences in the same sample as well. The chain joins TRBV4-1 to TRBJ2-7; maybe TRBD1 (5 bases). Germline V CDR1 and CDR2: MGHRA, YSYEKL. V lost 0 bases and J lost 2, with 11 bases in between. This CDR3 is built from 15 residues. This CDR3 is CASSQDLGRAYEQYF. The CDR3 nucleotides read TGCGCCAGCAGCCAAGATTTGGGCAGGGCCTACGAGCAGTACTTC.

The genes are TRBV14 and TRBJ2-2; 7 bases are a match to TRBD1. The CDR3 has 16 amino acids. The germline V gene has CDR1 SGHDN and CDR2 FVKESK. V shed 2 bases and J 1 base; nucleotides not matched to a gene: 4. The CDR3 is CASSQFRDRNTGELFF. The CDR3 nucleotides read TGTGCCAGCAGCCAATTCCGGGACAGGAACACCGGGGAGCTGTTTTTT.

This sequence joins TRBV10-3 and TRBJ1-2, with D uncertain. The V gene lost 3 bases and the J gene lost 10 bases, with 12 bases spanning the gap. Germline CDR1 ENHRY, CDR2 SYGVKD. CDR3 length equals 12 residues. The CDR3 loop reads CAISESGLDYTF. The CDR3 coding sequence is TGTGCCATCAGTGAAAGTGGACTGGACTACACCTTC.